This TCR beta chain derives from a study of blood T cells in healthy people across ages. Study-wide results and limits: Percentage of naive T cells showed a strong correlation with TCR beta diversity.

The study drew donors from healthy Caucasian individuals in Russia aged 6 to 90. The draw of peripheral blood yielded around 10 milliliters from each donor. Germline V gene data show CDR1 as SGHAT and CDR2 as FQNNGV. V shed 1 base and J shed 4 bases, with 22 bases lying between them. There are 18 residues in the CDR3. A J-beta primer mix and a sample-barcoded 5' primer were used in a second PCR of about 7 to 12 cycles. TCRdb analysed the 5' RACE reads with MiXCR anew, one entry per CDR3 protein. The sample consists of roughly 1.7 million distinct CDR3 sequences, 34% of them appearing once. There are a few counts of this clonotype. Its specificity is not known.

The source of this sequence is a woman in her twenties or thirties in good health. Sequencing was performed on blood. The chain combines TRBV11-2 with TRBJ2-5, with a weak D call TRBD2 (5 bases). CDR3 nucleotide sequence: TGTGCCAGCAGCTTAGCGAGTCTAGCAAGGCGGCCGACAGAGACCCAGTACTTC. This sequence encodes CASSLASLARRPTETQYF.